This TCR beta chain emerged from a study of tumor-infiltrating lymphocytes in primary liver carcinoma. Across the study: The yield of productive TCRbeta reads per sample was roughly 3.65 to 7.13 million and was similar across tissue types.

In regard to this clonotype: The junction departs from the called germline gene at one end, perhaps through a read error.

The template, around 520 ng total RNA, yielded TCR beta cDNA made with a constant-region primer. Each TCR beta library was derived from three nested multiplex PCR rounds that employed slightly modified ARM-PCR. A C-beta reverse primer and TRBV1-TRBV30 forward primers served in each of the first two PCR rounds, at roughly 10 cycles apiece. TCRdb re-called the multiplex PCR reads with MiXCR, one entry per CDR3 protein. The sample includes 45,000 or so distinct CDR3 sequences, roughly 80% of them seen just once. This CDR3 region has 15 residues. Per the germline V gene, CDR1 is GTSNPN and CDR2 is SVGIG (reference sequence). Co-extraction of RNA and DNA was performed on about 19-30 mg of unsorted bulk tissue.

V gene TRBV30 combines with J gene TRBJ2-4; 7 bases map to TRBD1. Material for sequencing was tumor-adjacent normal liver tissue. This clonotype was obtained from a young woman with primary liver carcinoma and hepatitis B virus infection. CDR3 residues: CAWRGTVLARNIQYF. DNA for the CDR3: TGTGCCTGGAGGGGGACAGTGCTAGCCAGAAACATTCAGTACTTC. The full variable domain, with the rest looked up from reference TRBV30 and TRBJ2-4, is SQTIHQWPATLVQPVGSPLSLECTVEGTSNPNLYWYRQAAGRGLQLLFYSVGIGQISSEVPQNLSASRPQDRQFILSSKKLLLSDSGFYLCAWRGTVLARNIQYFGAGTRLSVL.